The 22 T cell receptor beta chains in this list originate from one sample, sequenced in a study of shared clonotypes between healthy human individuals. Positive CCR7 selection of CD45RO-negative cells yielded the naive CD8 cells, and terminally differentiated effector memory CD45RA+ cells were excluded. Libraries were prepared by immunoSEQ multiplex PCR; TCRdb keeps only in-frame clonotypes and omits some of them. The repertoire holds about 2 million clones, with about 94% as singletons. The sample was naive CD8+ T cells sorted from blood. The receptor set was obtained from a man between 18 and 29 years old in good health.

This clone was found once. The CDR3 sequence is CSVESMGLAGGYEQFF. In DNA form, the CDR3 reads TGCAGCGTTGAATCGATGGGACTAGCGGGGGGGTACGAGCAGTTCTTC. The gene calls are TRBV29-1 and TRBJ2-1; TRBD2 matches at 16 bases. V shed 2 bases, J shed 10 bases, and the junction held 8 bases outside the gene matches. CDR1 is SQVTM and CDR2 is ANQGSEA in the germline V gene. The CDR3 is 16 amino acids.

This clone was seen a few times. This same CDR3 is encoded by further DNA sequences in the sample. V is TRBV5-1 and J is TRBJ2-7, with a weak D call TRBD1 (6 bases). The V gene's germline CDR1 is SGHRS and CDR2 YFSETQ. V lost 2 bases and J 1 base, leaving 10 bases between the germline ends. The CDR3 length is 14 residues. CDR3 coding DNA: TGCGCCAGCAGCTTAGGGGGAACATCCTACGAGCAGTACTTC. Its translation: CASSLGGTSYEQYF.

The rearrangement uses TRBV11-2 and TRBJ2-3; 8 bases are shared with TRBD2. The CDR3 runs to 17 residues. Trimming took 1 base from V and 3 from J; bases not matched to a gene: 9. Germline CDR1 is SGHAT and CDR2 is FQNNGV. In DNA, the CDR3 is TGTGCCAGCAGCTTAGTTACCGGGACTAGAACGACAGATACGCAGTATTTT. Protein: CASSLVTGTRTTDTQYF.

J is TRBJ2-1 and V is TRBV6-1; TRBD2 might be the D (5 bases). V was pared by 5 bases and J by 4 bases, with 12 bases between. Per the germline V gene, CDR1 is MNHNS and CDR2 is SASEGT. This CDR3 contains 14 residues. CDR3 amino acids: CASSSLLGYNEQFF. The DNA for the CDR3 is TGTGCCAGCAGTTCCTTACTAGGTTACAATGAGCAGTTCTTC.

The rearrangement uses TRBV28 and TRBJ2-3, with D unresolved. Germline CDR1 reads MDHEN; CDR2 reads SYDVKM. Trimming left V 3 bases short and J 4 bases short, with 14 bases between. CDR3 length equals 15 residues. CDR3 sequence (DNA): TGTGCCAGCAGTTTTGTGTGGGGTCCTCCAGATACGCAGTATTTT. Amino acid sequence: CASSFVWGPPDTQYF.

The V gene is TRBV13, the J gene TRBJ2-3; D is uncertain. The germline gives CDR1 PRHDT, CDR2 FYEKMQ (reference sequence). The CDR3 is 11 amino acids. The V and J ends lost 2 bases and 6 bases respectively, with 3 bases between them. The CDR3 DNA follows: TGTGCCAGCAGCTTAATGGATACGCAGTATTTT. Residues: CASSLMDTQYF. Drawing the rest from reference TRBV13 and TRBJ2-3, the complete variable domain is AAGVIQSPRHLIKEKRETATLKCYPIPRHDTVYWYQQGPGQDPQFLISFYEKMQSDKGSIPDRFSAQQFSDYHSELNMSSLELGDSALYFCASSLMDTQYFGPGTRLTVL.

A note on this clone: Different DNA sequences within this sample yield the same CDR3. This rearrangement joins TRBV4-1 to TRBJ2-7; 8 bases align to TRBD1. Unmatched junction bases numbered 5, after V lost 3 bases and J lost 1 base. CDR3 length: 15 amino acids. Looked up from germline, CDR1 is MGHRA and CDR2 is YSYEKL. In nucleotides, the CDR3 is TGCGCCAGCAGCCAGGAGGGACAGGTGTCCTACGAGCAGTACTTC. Translated, it gives CASSQEGQVSYEQYF.

V usage is TRBV4-3 and J usage is TRBJ1-5; D uncertain. The V gene lost 0 bases and the J gene lost 6 bases, with 9 bases spanning the gap. Germline loops: CDR1 LGHNA, CDR2 YSLEER. The CDR3 loop spans 14 amino acids. The DNA of the CDR3 is TGCGCCAGCAGCCAAGATTATGGGTCTCAGCCCCAGCATTTT. Translation: CASSQDYGSQPQHF.

This rearrangement joins TRBV5-1 to TRBJ1-2; TRBD1 aligns across 10 bases. Germline trimming cut 4 bases from V and 4 bases from J; bases unmatched to any gene: 7. CDR1 and CDR2 (germline): SGHRS, YFSETQ. The CDR3 runs 15 residues. CDR3 DNA sequence: TGCGCCAGCAGCCCCCGGGACAGGGGAGCCTATGGCTACACCTTC. Translated: CASSPRDRGAYGYTF. The entire variable domain, with the rest obtained from reference TRBV5-1 and TRBJ1-2, is as follows: KAGVTQTPRYLIKTRGQQVTLSCSPISGHRSVSWYQQTPGQGLQFLFEYFSETQRNKGNFPGRFSGRQFSNSRSEMNVSTLELGDSALYLCASSPRDRGAYGYTFGSGTRLTVV.

J is TRBJ2-7 and V is TRBV27; TRBD1 or TRBD2 may be the D gene (5 bases each). Germline loops: CDR1 MNHEY, CDR2 SMNVEV (reference sequence). Trimming took off 5 bases at V and 3 bases at J, with 14 bases between the two ends. The CDR3 length is 14 residues. In DNA form, the CDR3 reads TGTGCCAGCAGTGTCCGGGACCGACTCTACGAGCAGTACTTC. It translates to CASSVRDRLYEQYF.

CDR3: CASRDRGSFDEQYF. The CDR3 DNA sequence: TGTGCCAGCAGGGACAGGGGCTCCTTTGACGAGCAGTACTTC. The chain uses TRBV2 and TRBJ2-7; 9 positions agree with TRBD1. Per germline, CDR1 SNHLY and CDR2 FYNNEI. The CDR3 totals 14 residues. J was trimmed by 5 bases and V by 6 bases; bases with no gene match: 8.

Concerning this clone itself: The sample holds other DNA sequences that translate to the same CDR3. The chain links TRBV7-8 to TRBJ2-7; D is ambiguous. Germline lookup yields CDR1 SGHVS and CDR2 FQNEAQ. The germline V and J ends were trimmed by 0 bases and 3 bases, with 6 bases remaining between them. There are 13 residues in the CDR3. Written as DNA, the CDR3 is TGTGCCAGCAGCTTAGCACGAGACTACGAGCAGTACTTC. Translation gives CASSLARDYEQYF.

In the case of this clone: Additional DNA sequences in this sample encode the identical CDR3. This sequence joins TRBV9 and TRBJ2-5, with D perhaps TRBD1 (5 bases). Per germline, CDR1 SGDLS and CDR2 YYNGEE. The CDR3 consists of 13 residues. Trimming removed 2 bases at V and 1 base at J, with 6 bases between. The DNA for the CDR3 is TGTGCCAGCAGCGTCGACAGCCAAGAGACCCAGTACTTC. This gives the protein CASSVDSQETQYF.

In DNA, the CDR3 is TGTGCCAGCAGTTTATCCGGACAGTCCACGCAGTATTTT. Amino acid sequence: CASSLSGQSTQYF. J is TRBJ2-3 and V is TRBV27, with a tentative D call TRBD1 (6 bases). There are 13 residues in the CDR3. The germline V gene has CDR1 MNHEY and CDR2 SMNVEV (reference sequence). V dropped 0 bases and J dropped 9 bases, with 10 bases sitting between them.

Concerning this clone itself: Other DNA sequences in this sample translate to the same CDR3. The chain is built from TRBV27 and TRBJ1-1, with 11 positions matching TRBD1. The CDR3 is made up of 14 amino acids. The V gene's germline CDR1 is MNHEY and CDR2 SMNVEV (reference sequence). J lost 2 bases, V lost 4 bases, and 0 bases had no gene match. The CDR3 region has the DNA TGTGCCAGCAGTTGGACAGGGGGCAACACTGAAGCTTTCTTT. Translating it yields CASSWTGGNTEAFF.

The rearrangement uses TRBV4-1 and TRBJ2-1, with 8 bases that match TRBD1. Germline values: CDR1 MGHRA, CDR2 YSYEKL. V was clipped by 1 base and J by 12 bases; unmatched bases: 8. The CDR3 has 14 amino acids. The CDR3: CASSQVGGGTGQFF. The DNA of the CDR3 is TGCGCCAGCAGCCAAGTAGGGGGCGGGACAGGGCAGTTCTTC.

This clone was detected once. The chain is built from TRBV6-5 and TRBJ2-7, with D maybe TRBD2 (5 bases). The CDR3 loop spans 14 amino acids. The V and J ends lost 6 bases and 1 base respectively, with 13 bases between them. Germline V lookup: CDR1 MNHEY, CDR2 SVGAGI. The CDR3 region has the DNA TGTGCCAGCAGCCCCGGTGAGGGTTCCTACGAGCAGTACTTC. Translated, it gives CASSPGEGSYEQYF.

This chain joins TRBV27 and TRBJ1-5; no reliable D call. The CDR3 length is 16 residues. Germline V gene sequence: CDR1 MNHEY, CDR2 SMNVEV (reference sequence). Trimming removed 0 bases at V and 0 bases at J, with 9 bases between. CDR3 residues: CASSLSRDISNQPQHF. As DNA, the CDR3 is TGTGCCAGCAGTTTATCCCGGGATATTAGCAATCAGCCCCAGCATTTT.

The CDR3 DNA reads TGCGCCAGCAGCCCTGGTGCGGGGGACCAAGGCGGCTATGGCTACACCTTC. Translated, it gives CASSPGAGDQGGYGYTF. This rearrangement joins TRBV5-1 to TRBJ1-2; perhaps TRBD1 as D (5 bases). V was shortened by 4 bases and J by 4 bases, with 23 bases between the two germline ends. Germline V gives CDR1 SGHRS, CDR2 YFSETQ. The CDR3 sequence is 17 residues long.

This chain uses TRBV5-4 with TRBJ1-3, with a weak D call TRBD1 (6 bases). Trimming took off 4 bases at V and 2 bases at J, with 13 bases between the two ends. CDR3 size: 15 residues. The V gene's germline CDR1 is SGHNT and CDR2 YYREEE (reference sequence). In DNA form, the CDR3 reads TGTGCCAGCAGCAACGGACAGAGCCCTGGAAACACCATATATTTT. Translating gives CASSNGQSPGNTIYF.

The V and J genes are TRBV29-1 and TRBJ2-2; the match to TRBD2 covers 9 bases. CDR3 length: 14 amino acids. The V segment lost 5 bases and the J segment 4 bases; nucleotides outside the gene matches: 5. CDR1 is SQVTM and CDR2 is ANQGSEA in the germline V gene. CDR3 residues: CSVYGGRGTGELFF. As DNA, the CDR3 is TGCAGCGTTTACGGCGGGAGGGGCACCGGGGAGCTGTTTTTT.

V and J are TRBV5-6 and TRBJ2-2; the D gene is possibly TRBD1 (5 bases). The CDR3 contains 17 residues. Per the germline V gene, CDR1 is SGHDT and CDR2 is YYEEEE. Trimming removed 3 bases at V and 0 bases at J, with 15 bases between. The CDR3 spells CASSWYLQGANTGELFF. CDR3 in DNA: TGTGCCAGCAGCTGGTATCTGCAAGGGGCGAACACCGGGGAGCTGTTTTTT.